The 30 T cell receptor beta chains below come from one sample, sequenced in a study of T cell clonality in common variable immunodeficiency. Data came from immunoSEQ multiplex PCR; TCRdb stores just in-frame clones and leaves some out. The sample holds approximately 46,000 clones, and no clone turns up only once. Sequenced sample: peripheral blood mononuclear cells. Receptors originate from a person between 18 and 70 years old in good health.

In this sample, this clone turned up many times. The read stops 3 residues short of the end of the CDR3; the missing end is completed from the germline J gene. This chain connects TRBV7-2 to TRBJ2-3, with D maybe TRBD1 (6 bases). The CDR3 loop spans 13 amino acids. V lost 8 bases and J 2 bases, leaving 11 bases between the germline ends. CDR1 and CDR2 (germline): SGHTA, FQGNSA. The CDR3: CASRDKTTDTQYF. CDR3 DNA (partial): TGTGCCAGCCGGGACAAAACCACAGATACG.

This clone was detected many times. The read comes to an end 3 residues before the CDR3 does, leaving the germline J gene to fill in the end. The sample contains more than one DNA sequence encoding this CDR3. V usage is TRBV12-3 or TRBV12-4 and J usage is TRBJ2-7, with 13 nucleotides matching TRBD2. This CDR3 comprises 16 residues. The ends lost 4 bases at V and 0 bases at J; junction bases unmatched: 3. CDR3 bases read: TGTGCCAGCAGTTCACTAGCGGGGGGGAGCTCCTACGAG. This sequence encodes CASSSLAGGSSYE. The full CDR3 reads CASSSLAGGSSYEQYF.

This clone was picked up many times. With the read ending 3 residues before the CDR3 end, the germline J gene is used to fill in that end. The chain recombines TRBV7-8 with TRBJ1-1; 7 bases agree with TRBD1. Germline trimming cut 2 bases from V and 3 bases from J; bases unmatched to any gene: 6. Germline V lookup: CDR1 SGHVS, CDR2 FQNEAQ. The CDR3 extends over 15 amino acids. The CDR3 bases that were read are TGTGCCAGCAGCTTAAATAGTGGGACAGACACTGAA. It yields the protein CASSLNSGTDTE. The entire CDR3 protein is CASSLNSGTDTEAFF. Complete variable domain (other parts from reference TRBV7-8 and TRBJ1-1): GAGVSQSPRYKVAKRGQDVALRCDPISGHVSLFWYQQALGQGPEFLTYFQNEAQLDKSGLPSDRFFAERPEGSVSTLKIQRTQQEDSAVYLCASSLNSGTDTEAFFGQGTRLTVV.

Remarks on this clone: The observed sequence ends 3 residues before the CDR3 terminus, with the missing tail filled in from the germline J gene. The chain has TRBV25-1 and TRBJ1-2; no clear D. V lost 3 bases and J 5 bases, leaving 16 bases between the germline ends. There are 15 residues in the CDR3. Germline V lookup: CDR1 MGHDK, CDR2 SYGVNS. CDR3 residues: CASSDGGGGPYGYTF. Partial CDR3 DNA: TGTGCCAGCAGTGATGGAGGAGGAGGGCCTTATGGC.

This clone was counted ten times or more. The read stops 3 residues short of the end of the CDR3; the missing end is completed from the germline J gene. The J gene is TRBJ1-1, the V gene TRBV18; D is perhaps TRBD1 (5 bases). This CDR3 has 12 amino acids. CDR1 is KGHSH and CDR2 is LQKENI in the germline V gene. The CDR3 protein is CASSPPTAKAFF. CDR3 bases read: TGTGCCAGCTCACCGCCGACAGCCAAA.

This clone was found many times. The sequence runs out 3 residues before the end of the CDR3; the remainder is reconstructed from the germline J gene. V is TRBV6-2 or TRBV6-3 and J is TRBJ1-2; 7 bases are shared with TRBD1. The germline V gene has CDR1 MNHEY and CDR2 SVGEGT. This CDR3 is built from 15 residues. Here the CDR3 reads CASSSPSTGKTSYTF. Incomplete CDR3 DNA: TGTGCCAGCAGTTCACCATCGACAGGGAAAACCTCC.

This clone was seen ten or more times. The CDR3 bases that were read are TGTGCCAGCAGTGGACCGGGACAGGGGGCCAATCAGCCC. As protein: CASSGPGQGANQP. The entire CDR3 protein is CASSGPGQGANQPQHF. The rearrangement uses TRBV6-1 and TRBJ1-5, with TRBD1 identical over 12 bases. The read is 3 residues too short to cover the CDR3 end, so that end is filled in from the germline J gene. The CDR3 extends over 16 amino acids. Per germline, CDR1 MNHNS and CDR2 SASEGT. V trimming: 4 bases; J trimming: 3 bases; junction bases outside the gene matches: 4.

This clone was detected many times. The read gets to within 3 residues of the CDR3 end, and the germline J gene fills in the rest. This chain links TRBV19 with TRBJ1-1; D is undetermined. This CDR3 region has 14 residues. CDR1 LNHDA and CDR2 SQIVND come from the germline V gene (reference sequence). Trimming left V 3 bases short and J 1 base short, with 9 bases between. The chain's CDR3 is CASSIVWANTEAFF. Incomplete CDR3 DNA: TGTGCCAGTAGTATTGTCTGGGCGAACACTGAA.

This clone appeared many times. The missing CDR3 end, 3 residues past where the read stops, is filled in from the germline J gene. This rearrangement joins TRBV5-1 to TRBJ1-4, with D hard to call. The V gene lost 0 bases and the J gene lost 1 base, with 7 bases spanning the gap. Germline loops: CDR1 SGHRS, CDR2 YFSETQ. The CDR3 loop spans 15 amino acids. The CDR3 loop is CASSLAAGTNEKLFF. The CDR3 bases that were read are TGCGCCAGCAGCTTGGCCGCGGGAACTAATGAAAAA.

This clone was observed many times. The read finishes 3 residues shy of the CDR3 end, and the germline J gene is used to complete it. The chain couples TRBV19 to TRBJ2-1, with 9 bases fitting TRBD1. The germline CDR1 and CDR2 sequences are LNHDA and SQIVND (reference sequence). Unmatched junction bases numbered 6, after V lost 6 bases and J lost 0 bases. This CDR3 comprises 16 residues. Partial CDR3 DNA: TGTGCCAGTAGAGACGAGACAGGGGGCTCCTACAATGAG. Its translation: CASRDETGGSYNE. The entire CDR3 protein is CASRDETGGSYNEQFF.

This clone was seen repeatedly, ten times or more. The read comes to an end 3 residues before the CDR3 does, leaving the germline J gene to fill in the end. This chain connects TRBV5-1 to TRBJ2-7, with 10 nucleotides matching TRBD1. Germline V gene lookup returns CDR1 SGHRS and CDR2 YFSETQ. Trimming took 4 bases from V and 5 from J; bases not matched to a gene: 9. This CDR3 has 15 amino acids. The part of the CDR3 DNA that was read is TGCGCCAGCAGCGAGACCGGGACAGGGGCCCACGAG. Amino acids: CASSETGTGAHE. The CDR3, in full, reads CASSETGTGAHEQYF.

This clone appeared many times. The sequenced CDR3 bases are TGTGCCAGCAGCGTAAGAGGGTACGAG. Amino acid sequence: CASSVRGYE. The whole CDR3 protein is CASSVRGYEQYF. This rearrangement joins TRBV5-6 to TRBJ2-7, with TRBD2 as a possible D gene (5 bases). Read data end 3 residues before the CDR3 end; the end is taken from the germline J gene. V lost 4 bases to trimming and J lost 4 bases, with 9 bases between them. Germline lookup yields CDR1 SGHDT and CDR2 YYEEEE. The length of the CDR3 is 12 residues.

To note about this clone: Sequencing ends 3 residues short of the CDR3 end; the germline J gene provides the rest. This chain connects TRBV11-2 to TRBJ2-1; D possibly corresponds to TRBD1 (5 bases). V was pared by 3 bases and J by 9 bases, with 18 bases between. Per germline, CDR1 SGHAT and CDR2 FQNNGV. The CDR3 spans 15 residues. The DNA read from the CDR3 is TGTGCCAGCAGCTTCAGGGAACGAGGATTTGCTGAG. Translated: CASSFRERGFAE. In full, the CDR3 reads CASSFRERGFAEQFF.

This clone was seen a few times. The chain's CDR3 is CASSDGTGESGEQYF. Partial CDR3 DNA: TGCGCCAGCAGTGATGGGACAGGGGAGTCAGGCGAG. The rearrangement links TRBV10-1 to TRBJ2-7, with 10 bases that match TRBD1. The sequence runs out 3 residues before the end of the CDR3; the remainder is reconstructed from the germline J gene. V shed 3 bases, J shed 6 bases, and the junction held 8 bases outside the gene matches. This CDR3 is 15 amino acids long. Germline V gives CDR1 WNHNN, CDR2 SYGVQD (reference sequence).

This clone has a count of ten or more. The sequence runs out 3 residues before the end of the CDR3; the remainder is reconstructed from the germline J gene. The chain combines TRBV2 with TRBJ2-1, with TRBD1 matching over 7 bases. V was pared by 2 bases and J by 3 bases, with 13 bases of the junction left unmatched. Germline V gene lookup returns CDR1 SNHLY and CDR2 FYNNEI. The CDR3 consists of 18 residues. The CDR3 DNA, read in part, is TGTGCCAGCAGTGAAAACACCTTCAGACAGGGATACTACAATGAG. It codes for CASSENTFRQGYYNE. The complete CDR3 reads CASSENTFRQGYYNEQFF.

In its sample, this clone was seen many times. The CDR3 extends 3 residues past the end of the read, so its final part is completed from the germline J gene. The chain joins TRBV6-4 to TRBJ1-2, with a weak D call TRBD1 (6 bases). This CDR3 region has 15 residues. Germline V gene sequence: CDR1 MRHNA, CDR2 SNTAGT. CDR3 bases read: TGTGCCAGCAGTGACTCGCGGGGGGGCACAGATACC. It specifies CASSDSRGGTDT. The complete CDR3 sequence is CASSDSRGGTDTYTF.

A few counts support this clone. The sequenced fragment ends 3 residues before the CDR3 boundary, so the rest is inferred from the germline J gene. The chain links TRBV30 to TRBJ1-2, with D possibly TRBD1 on 6 matching bases. The germline gives CDR1 GTSNPN, CDR2 SVGIG (reference sequence). Trimming removed 4 bases from V and 4 bases from J, with 13 bases in between. The CDR3 extends over 13 amino acids. Incomplete CDR3 DNA: TGTGCCTGGACCCCCGGGGGGGCCTATGGC. As protein: CAWTPGGAYG. The CDR3 in its entirety is CAWTPGGAYGYTF.

This clone has at least ten counts. The missing CDR3 end, 3 residues past where the read stops, is filled in from the germline J gene. This chain connects TRBV11-3 to TRBJ2-2; possibly TRBD1 for D (6 bases). Germline lookup yields CDR1 SGHNT and CDR2 YENEEA. Trimming pared 5 bases from V and 3 bases from J, leaving 10 bases between. The CDR3 consists of 14 residues. The CDR3: CASSKQGYTGELFF. The covered CDR3 bases are TGTGCCAGCAGCAAACAGGGTTACACCGGGGAG.

In this sample, this clone turned up many times. The read ends 3 residues shy of where the CDR3 ends; the end is completed using the germline J gene. The chain employs TRBV30 and TRBJ2-7; tentatively, D is TRBD1 (5 bases). CDR1 is GTSNPN and CDR2 is SVGIG in the germline V gene (reference sequence). The CDR3 covers 15 residues. Trimming shortened V by 0 bases and J by 2 bases, and 14 bases separated the two germline ends. The CDR3 protein is CAWSVLLGVTYEQYF. CDR3 DNA, as far as it was read: TGTGCCTGGAGTGTACTATTAGGGGTTACCTACGAG.

This clone was observed a handful of times. The CDR3 end is not reached by the read, which stops 3 residues before it; the germline J gene fills it in. The chain uses TRBV30 and TRBJ2-1, with 8 positions matching TRBD2. The CDR3 totals 14 residues. CDR1 GTSNPN and CDR2 SVGIG come from the germline V gene (reference sequence). With V trimmed by 2 bases and J by 5 bases, 5 bases remained unmatched. The sequenced CDR3 bases are TGTGCCTGGAGTCCACGCGGGGGGAACAATGAG. Protein product: CAWSPRGGNNE. The entire CDR3 sequence reads CAWSPRGGNNEQFF.

On this clone itself: The CDR3 end falls 3 residues outside the read, so it is completed with the germline J gene. The chain uses TRBV2 and TRBJ1-5; 11 bases agree with TRBD1. J was trimmed by 1 base and V by 7 bases; bases with no gene match: 6. The CDR3 totals 16 residues. Germline V gene data show CDR1 as SNHLY and CDR2 as FYNNEI. Here the CDR3 reads CASNRDRGSSNQPQHF. The sequenced CDR3 bases are TGTGCCAGCAATCGGGACAGGGGGAGCAGCAATCAGCCC.

This clone was seen repeatedly, ten times or more. The CDR3 end is not reached by the read, which stops 3 residues before it; the germline J gene fills it in. The rearrangement links TRBV20-1 to TRBJ2-2; 11 positions match TRBD2. There are 14 residues in the CDR3. After removal of 6 bases from V and 6 bases from J, the junction contained 6 bases not matched to a gene. The germline V gene encodes CDR1 DFQATT and CDR2 SNEGSKA (reference sequence). The covered CDR3 bases are TGCAGTGCCACCCCACTAGCGGGGGCCGGGGAG. Protein: CSATPLAGAGE. The CDR3 as a whole reads CSATPLAGAGELFF.

This clone was recorded at least ten times. Read coverage stops 3 residues before the CDR3 terminus; the germline J gene supplies the remainder. The chain combines TRBV13 with TRBJ2-1; 9 positions match TRBD1. The germline CDR1 and CDR2 sequences are PRHDT and FYEKMQ (reference sequence). The CDR3 consists of 15 residues. Trimming took 3 bases from V and 8 from J; bases not matched to a gene: 8. The CDR3 here is CASSLGGQGRDEQFF. The DNA read from the CDR3 is TGTGCCAGCAGCTTGGGGGGACAGGGTCGGGATGAG.

At least ten counts were recorded for this clone. The read halts 3 residues ahead of the CDR3 end, with the missing end drawn from the germline J gene. The V and J genes are TRBV20-1 and TRBJ2-3; a weak D match, TRBD1 (6 bases). The germline gives CDR1 DFQATT, CDR2 SNEGSKA (reference sequence). The CDR3 has 16 amino acids. CDR3 in amino acids: CSAIRGDTGFNQPQYF. CDR3 bases read: TGCAGTGCCATCAGAGGGGACACCGGATTCAATCAGCCG.

This clone appeared many times. The read is 3 residues too short to cover the CDR3 end, so that end is filled in from the germline J gene. The chain couples TRBV11-2 to TRBJ2-5; D is unresolved. The V end lost 1 base, the J end lost 1 base, and 10 bases lay between the germline ends. The CDR3 totals 15 residues. The germline CDR1 and CDR2 sequences are SGHAT and FQNNGV. The chain's CDR3 is CASSLGASSQETQYF. The DNA read from the CDR3 is TGTGCCAGCAGCTTAGGGGCCTCCTCCCAAGAGACC.

The sample holds a few counts of this clone. Read sequence stops 3 residues before the CDR3 end, and the germline J gene provides the missing end. The genes are TRBV23-1 and TRBJ2-2; tentative D call: TRBD1 (6 bases). TRBV23-1 is designated an ORF whose function remains uncertain. This CDR3 spans 14 amino acids. CDR3: CASGHRVGDEKLFF. The covered CDR3 bases are TGCGCCAGCGGCCACAGGGTAGGGGATGAAAAG.

This clone has a count of ten or more. The CDR3 end is not reached by the read, which stops 3 residues before it; the germline J gene fills it in. V gene TRBV20-1 combines with J gene TRBJ2-7; 8 bases fit TRBD1. CDR3 length equals 15 residues. CDR1 is DFQATT, CDR2 SNEGSKA, per germline (reference sequence). V trimming: 1 base; J trimming: 2 bases; junction bases outside the gene matches: 7. CDR3 DNA (partial): TGCAGTGCTAGAGGAGGTAAGGGACAGGCCTACGAG. Its protein is CSARGGKGQAYE. The CDR3 reads in full as CSARGGKGQAYEQYF.

This clone was seen ten or more times. Incomplete CDR3 DNA: TGTGCCAGCAGCCCGCCGGGATCGGGGGAGGGACATTCACCC. Translating gives CASSPPGSGEGHSP. The complete CDR3 protein is CASSPPGSGEGHSPLHF. This chain connects TRBV4-2 to TRBJ1-6; TRBD1 might be the D (5 bases). The CDR3 extends 3 residues past the end of the read, so its final part is completed from the germline J gene. CDR1 and CDR2 (germline): LGHNA, YNFKEQ. V dropped 4 bases and J dropped 8 bases, with 21 bases sitting between them. The length of the CDR3 is 17 residues.

This clone was observed many times. The read halts 3 residues ahead of the CDR3 end, with the missing end drawn from the germline J gene. The same CDR3 is also encoded by other DNA sequences in this sample. The chain has TRBV29-1 and TRBJ1-3; TRBD1 agrees at 7 bases. With V trimmed by 7 bases and J by 3 bases, 9 bases remained unmatched. This CDR3 spans 14 amino acids. The germline gives CDR1 SQVTM, CDR2 ANQGSEA. Incomplete CDR3 DNA: TGCAGCGCAACGGAGGGGGCTTATGGAAACACC. This gives the protein CSATEGAYGNT. The CDR3 as a whole reads CSATEGAYGNTIYF.

This clone was seen many times. The read falls 3 residues short of the CDR3 end, and the missing part is taken from the germline J gene. The rearrangement uses TRBV6-1 and TRBJ2-5, with D possibly TRBD1 on 5 matching bases. Trimming removed 1 base at V and 5 bases at J, with 11 bases between. Germline V gene data show CDR1 as MNHNS and CDR2 as SASEGT. This CDR3 has 14 residues. CDR3 residues: CASSEGSGRETQYF. Incomplete CDR3 DNA: TGTGCCAGCAGTGAAGGGTCAGGGCGGGAGACC.